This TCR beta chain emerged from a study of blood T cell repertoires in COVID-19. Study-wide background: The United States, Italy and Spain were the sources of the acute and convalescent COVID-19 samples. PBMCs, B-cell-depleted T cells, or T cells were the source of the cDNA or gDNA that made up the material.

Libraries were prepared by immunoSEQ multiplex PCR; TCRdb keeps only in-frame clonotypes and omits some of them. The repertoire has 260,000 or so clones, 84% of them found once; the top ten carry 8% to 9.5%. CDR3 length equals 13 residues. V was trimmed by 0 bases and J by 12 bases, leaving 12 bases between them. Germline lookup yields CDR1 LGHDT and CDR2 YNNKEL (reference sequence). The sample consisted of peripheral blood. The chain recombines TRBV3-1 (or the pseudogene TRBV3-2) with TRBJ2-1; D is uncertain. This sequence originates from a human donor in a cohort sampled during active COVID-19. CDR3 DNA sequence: TGTGCCAGCAGCCAAGATAGAACTCAACGGCAGTTCTTC. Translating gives CASSQDRTQRQFF.